These 10 T cell receptor beta chains were sequenced from one sample in a study of radiation and T cells in renal cell carcinoma. As to treatment: treatment-naive control, cytoreductive nephrectomy. Clones were sequenced by immunoSEQ multiplex PCR, and TCRdb holds only the in-frame ones, with some missing. The table lists 10,000 to 15,000 clones, about 65% of them singletons. Material: tumor tissue, obtained from a patient whose treatment was nephrectomy without radiotherapy. Receptor source: an elderly woman with renal cell carcinoma.

This clone was picked up a small number of times. The genes are TRBV7-2 and TRBJ2-3; 8 nucleotides line up with TRBD1. V gave up 0 bases and J gave up 5 bases; unmatched junction bases: 22. Per germline, CDR1 SGHTA and CDR2 FQGNSA. This CDR3 region has 21 residues. This chain's CDR3 is CASSLALTGGKFLSARDTQYF. The CDR3 DNA is TGTGCCAGCAGCTTAGCGCTTACAGGGGGGAAATTTTTATCGGCGAGAGATACGCAGTATTTT.

This clone was detected only a few times. This chain uses TRBV5-4 with TRBJ1-6; D is undetermined. Germline assignment: CDR1 SGHNT and CDR2 YYREEE (reference sequence). V was shortened by 0 bases and J by 4 bases, with 5 bases between the two germline ends. The CDR3 extends over 14 amino acids. For the CDR3, the DNA is TGTGCCAGCAGCTTGGACAGTTATAATTCACCCCTCCACTTT. It yields the protein CASSLDSYNSPLHF.

The rearrangement links TRBV9 to TRBJ1-3; D uncertain. The germline CDR1 and CDR2 sequences are SGDLS and YYNGEE. There are 12 residues in the CDR3. V was pared by 6 bases and J by 7 bases, with 11 bases between. The CDR3 spells CASTRSGNTIYF. The CDR3 DNA follows: TGTGCCAGCACCAGATCCGGTAACACCATATATTTT.

The rearrangement joins TRBV10-3 to TRBJ1-2; 10 bases align to TRBD1. The V gene end was trimmed by 0 bases and the J gene end by 2 bases; junction bases not matched to a gene: 6. The CDR3 length is 17 residues. The germline gives CDR1 ENHRY, CDR2 SYGVKD. The CDR3 bases are TGTGCCATCAGTGAGTCGAAAACGGGACAGGGGAACTATGGCTACACCTTC. As protein: CAISESKTGQGNYGYTF.

This clone was found a few times. The CDR3 is CASSWGQATYEQYF. The CDR3 region has the DNA TGTGCCAGCAGCTGGGGACAGGCCACCTACGAGCAGTACTTC. This chain links TRBV5-8 with TRBJ2-7; 8 bases map to TRBD1. The CDR3 covers 14 residues. The V gene end was trimmed by 3 bases and the J gene end by 2 bases; junction bases not matched to a gene: 4. The germline CDR1 and CDR2 sequences are SGHTS and YDEGEE.

The chain recombines TRBV10-3 with TRBJ2-2; weak D call: TRBD1 (6 bases). CDR3 size: 18 residues. Trimming removed 2 bases from V and 1 base from J, with 17 bases in between. Germline lookup yields CDR1 ENHRY and CDR2 SYGVKD. CDR3 protein: CAISESRMDSMNTGELFF. In nucleotides, the CDR3 is TGTGCCATCAGTGAGAGTAGGATGGACAGTATGAACACCGGGGAGCTGTTTTTT.

J is TRBJ1-1 and V is TRBV7-3; possibly TRBD1 for D (6 bases). Trimming shortened V by 6 bases and J by 3 bases, and 11 bases separated the two germline ends. Per the germline V gene, CDR1 is SGHTA and CDR2 is FQGTGA. CDR3 length: 13 amino acids. The CDR3 loop reads CASRNREYTEAFF. The CDR3 DNA is TGTGCCAGCAGAAACAGGGAATACACTGAAGCTTTCTTT.

The chain joins TRBV28 to TRBJ1-1; a weak D match, TRBD1 (5 bases). Trimming took off 11 bases at V and 2 bases at J, with 12 bases between the two ends. This CDR3 comprises 12 residues. CDR1 is MDHEN and CDR2 is SYDVKM in the germline V gene. CDR3 DNA: TGTGCCGGGGGGGGTGGAAACACTGAAGCTTTCTTT. This gives the protein CAGGGGNTEAFF.

This clone was found once. J is TRBJ1-1 and V is TRBV5-1; D might be TRBD1 (6 bases). The CDR3 covers 15 residues. In germline, CDR1 is SGHRS, CDR2 YFSETQ. Deletions cut 2 bases from V and 0 bases from J, with 11 bases between. Here the CDR3 reads CASSLYRDLNTEAFF. CDR3 sequence (DNA): TGCGCCAGCAGCTTATACAGGGACCTGAACACTGAAGCTTTCTTT.

This chain joins TRBV28 and TRBJ1-4; D uncertain. Germline CDR1 is MDHEN and CDR2 is SYDVKM. The CDR3 extends over 13 amino acids. V shed 8 bases and J shed 7 bases, with 14 bases lying between them. The DNA of the CDR3 is TGTGCCAGCGCCCTCCAACTTCGTGAAAAACTGTTTTTT. Translating it yields CASALQLREKLFF. The full variable domain, completed using reference TRBV28 and TRBJ1-4, is DVKVTQSSRYLVKRTGEKVFLECVQDMDHENMFWYRQDPGLGLRLIYFSYDVKMKEKGDIPEGYSVSREKKERFSLILESASTNQTSMYLCASALQLREKLFFGSGTQLSVL.